The 11 T cell receptor beta chains presented below share a single source sample, sequenced in a study of shared clonotypes between healthy human individuals. The assay was immunoSEQ multiplex PCR, and TCRdb's table has in-frame clones only and misses some. This sample has roughly 650,000 clones, with 90% to 97% found just once. CD45RO-negative, CCR7-positively selected cells formed the naive CD8 fraction, excluding terminally differentiated effector memory CD45RA+ cells. The sequencing sample was made of naive CD8+ T cells sorted from blood. The receptors originated from a woman aged 25 to 39 in good health.

The chain joins TRBV5-1 to TRBJ2-3, with 12 positions matching TRBD2. Germline trimming cut 6 bases from V and 2 bases from J; bases unmatched to any gene: 10. Germline CDR1 reads SGHRS; CDR2 reads YFSETQ. The CDR3 has 17 amino acids. CDR3: CASNGLAGGPNTDTQYF. The CDR3 bases are TGCGCCAGCAACGGTCTAGCGGGAGGGCCCAACACAGATACGCAGTATTTT.

The chain recombines TRBV7-2 with TRBJ2-5; 7 bases are a match to TRBD2. This CDR3 has 18 amino acids. Germline values: CDR1 SGHTA, CDR2 FQGNSA. V shed 2 bases and J 5 bases; nucleotides not matched to a gene: 17. The CDR3 DNA sequence: TGTGCCAGCAGCTTAATTTTATTAGCGGGTCCGCTTGGTGAGACCCAGTACTTC. This sequence encodes CASSLILLAGPLGETQYF.

The genes are TRBV29-1 and TRBJ2-1, with D perhaps matching TRBD2 (6 bases). This CDR3 spans 14 amino acids. CDR1 is SQVTM and CDR2 is ANQGSEA in the germline V gene. Trimming cost V 6 bases and J 10 bases, with 22 bases left between them. In nucleotides, the CDR3 is TGCAGCGTCACGGGGGTTACCCGGATCGGGGAGCAGTTCTTC. It translates to CSVTGVTRIGEQFF.

As to this clone: The same CDR3 can be traced to other DNA sequences in this sample. The V gene is TRBV27, the J gene TRBJ2-7, with 7 bases that match TRBD2. This CDR3 spans 13 amino acids. The V gene's germline CDR1 is MNHEY and CDR2 SMNVEV (reference sequence). Trimming cost V 4 bases and J 3 bases; bases outside gene matches: 3. CDR3 sequence: CASSSGLLYEQYF. For the CDR3, the DNA is TGTGCCAGCAGTTCGGGACTACTCTACGAGCAGTACTTC.

This clone was detected only a few times. The rearrangement joins TRBV5-4 to TRBJ1-2, with D uncertain. Germline V CDR1 and CDR2: SGHNT, YYREEE (reference sequence). V was clipped by 0 bases and J by 0 bases, with 9 bases between them. The CDR3 totals 15 residues. The CDR3 loop reads CASSLASAANYGYTF. The CDR3 DNA sequence: TGTGCCAGCAGCTTGGCCTCGGCAGCTAACTATGGCTACACCTTC.

V usage is TRBV28 and J usage is TRBJ2-5; 10 bases line up with TRBD1. CDR1 is MDHEN, CDR2 SYDVKM, per germline. This CDR3 is built from 16 residues. The ends lost 6 bases at V and 1 base at J; junction bases unmatched: 8. In nucleotides, the CDR3 is TGTGCCAGCAGCCGACGGGACAGGGGAATCCAAGAGACCCAGTACTTC. Translated, it gives CASSRRDRGIQETQYF.

This sequence joins TRBV5-1 and TRBJ2-1; TRBD2 matches at 9 bases. Germline trimming cut 5 bases from V and 3 bases from J; bases unmatched to any gene: 6. Germline assignment: CDR1 SGHRS and CDR2 YFSETQ. The CDR3 is 15 amino acids. CDR3 sequence reads: CASRLTSGNYNEQFF. The CDR3 DNA is TGCGCCAGCAGATTGACTAGCGGAAACTACAATGAGCAGTTCTTC.

This chain joins TRBV20-1 and TRBJ2-4; no clear D. V lost 0 bases, J lost 9 bases, and 6 bases lay in between. Germline loops: CDR1 DFQATT, CDR2 SNEGSKA (reference sequence). The CDR3 runs to 11 residues. The CDR3 DNA is TGCAGTGCTAGAGATCTCGGCATTCAGTACTTC. This translates into CSARDLGIQYF.

The chain joins TRBV27 to TRBJ2-7, with D perhaps TRBD1 (6 bases). CDR1 is MNHEY and CDR2 is SMNVEV in the germline V gene (reference sequence). The V gene lost 2 bases and the J gene lost 3 bases, with 11 bases spanning the gap. This CDR3 is built from 14 residues. Here the CDR3 reads CASSLGTQYYEQYF. In DNA form, the CDR3 reads TGTGCCAGCAGTTTAGGGACACAGTACTACGAGCAGTACTTC.

This chain joins TRBV11-2 and TRBJ1-2; the match to TRBD1 covers 8 bases. V was clipped by 4 bases and J by 7 bases; unmatched bases: 11. The CDR3 is 15 residues long. Germline V CDR1 and CDR2: SGHAT, FQNNGV. The CDR3 DNA reads TGTGCCAGCAGCTCGTGGGACAGGACGTATGGTGGCTACACCTTC. Protein: CASSSWDRTYGGYTF.

The chain is built from TRBV5-1 and TRBJ1-2; D perhaps matches TRBD1 (6 bases). This CDR3 has 15 residues. V was trimmed by 1 base and J by 3 bases, leaving 13 bases between them. Germline values: CDR1 SGHRS, CDR2 YFSETQ. The CDR3 here is CASSLRGGADYGYTF. For the CDR3, the DNA is TGCGCCAGCAGCTTGAGGGGGGGCGCGGACTATGGCTACACCTTC.